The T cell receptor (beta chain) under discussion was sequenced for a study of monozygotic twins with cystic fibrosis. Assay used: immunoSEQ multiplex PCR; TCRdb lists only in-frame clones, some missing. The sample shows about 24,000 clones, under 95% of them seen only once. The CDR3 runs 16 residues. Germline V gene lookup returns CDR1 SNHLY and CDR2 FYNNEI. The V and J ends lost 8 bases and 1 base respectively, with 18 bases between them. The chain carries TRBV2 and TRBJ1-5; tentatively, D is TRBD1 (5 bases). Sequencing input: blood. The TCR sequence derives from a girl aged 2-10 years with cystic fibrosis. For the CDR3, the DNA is TGTGCCAGCGGGGGGTCTTGGGGAGAGAGCAATCAGCCCCAGCATTTT. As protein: CASGGSWGESNQPQHF.